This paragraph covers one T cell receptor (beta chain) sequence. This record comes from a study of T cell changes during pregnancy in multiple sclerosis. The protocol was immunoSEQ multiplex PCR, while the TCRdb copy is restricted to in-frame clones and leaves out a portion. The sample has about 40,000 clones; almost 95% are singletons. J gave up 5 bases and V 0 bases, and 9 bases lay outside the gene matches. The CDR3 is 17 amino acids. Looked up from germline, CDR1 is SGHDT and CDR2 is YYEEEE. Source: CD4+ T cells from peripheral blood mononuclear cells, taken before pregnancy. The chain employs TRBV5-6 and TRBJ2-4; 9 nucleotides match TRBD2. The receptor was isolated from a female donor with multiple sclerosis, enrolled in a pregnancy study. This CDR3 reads CASSLGGTSHSENIQYF. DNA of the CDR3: TGTGCCAGCAGCTTGGGTGGGACTAGCCATTCTGAAAACATTCAGTACTTC.